Only a few counts were recorded for the clone carrying this TCR beta chain. As yet, its antigen is unknown. The Oncomine TCR Beta short-read assay was what sequenced the DNA obtained from cultured CD4+ T cells. TCRdb used MiXCR to reprocess the PCR reads, holding one entry per CDR3 protein. The sample contains 13,000 to 15,000 distinct CDR3 sequences, over 60% of which appear only once. The treatment: roughly 11-day PBMC culture with coronavirus spike peptide pools or control peptides (ViraFEST assay). This sample is drawn from a study of vaccination and CD4 T cells after COVID-19. Study-level points and caveats: Among convalescent patients, a median about 86% of reactive clones emerged only after vaccination. Looking at convalescent patients, 304 of their 307 vaccine-specific clones were spike mono-reactive.

Trimming removed 5 bases from V and 5 bases from J; junction bases left unmatched: 3. This CDR3 contains 13 residues. In germline, CDR1 is MNHEY, CDR2 SMNVEV (reference sequence). J is TRBJ1-2 and V is TRBV27; 9 nucleotides agree with TRBD1. Sample: CD4+ T cells from blood, cultured in vitro. This sequence was found in a human donor who had recovered from COVID-19. The CDR3 nucleotides are TGTGCCAGCAGTGCGACAGGGGGGTATGGCTACACCTTC. Residues: CASSATGGYGYTF.